These 7 T cell receptor beta chains came from one sample sequenced in a study of blood T cell repertoires in COVID-19. Using immunoSEQ multiplex PCR, the repertoire was profiled, and TCRdb retains in-frame clones only, with some absent. The data hold 200,000 to 250,000 clones, with around 83% observed a single time. The sample taken for sequencing was peripheral blood. These receptors originate from a man in his forties or fifties with acute or convalescent COVID-19.

The chain uses TRBV14 and TRBJ2-5; D is ambiguous. The CDR3 extends over 14 amino acids. V was pared by 1 base and J by 7 bases, with 13 bases between. Germline CDR1 and CDR2: SGHDN and FVKESK. The CDR3: CASSQVRLGGTQYF. CDR3 nucleotide sequence: TGTGCCAGCAGCCAAGTTCGGCTAGGCGGGACCCAGTACTTC.

The chain employs TRBV28 and TRBJ1-5; TRBD1 matches at 9 bases. CDR1 is MDHEN, CDR2 SYDVKM, per germline. CDR3 size: 16 residues. The V gene end was trimmed by 5 bases and the J gene end by 6 bases; junction bases not matched to a gene: 11. For the CDR3, the DNA is TGTGCCAGCAGTGGACCGGGACAGGGAGAGGGTCAGCCCCAGCATTTT. Its protein product is CASSGPGQGEGQPQHF.

This chain connects TRBV12-3 or TRBV12-4 to TRBJ2-5, with D possibly being TRBD2 (6 bases). The ends were cut back, 5 bases at V and 5 bases at J, with 9 bases in the middle. This CDR3 contains 12 residues. CDR3 protein: CASSDSGETQYF. Written as DNA, the CDR3 is TGTGCCAGCAGTGACAGCGGGGAGACCCAGTACTTC.

Only one count was recorded for this clone. The chain uses TRBV3-1 (or the pseudogene TRBV3-2) and TRBJ1-3, with 8 bases fitting TRBD1. The germline gives CDR1 LGHDT, CDR2 YNNKEL (reference sequence). The CDR3 extends over 15 amino acids. Germline trimming cut 5 bases from V and 8 bases from J; bases unmatched to any gene: 11. The CDR3 bases are TGTGCCAGCAGCGTCCAGGGGGCTCGAGGGGACACCATATATTTT. It translates to CASSVQGARGDTIYF.

This sequence joins TRBV28 and TRBJ1-2, with 8 bases fitting TRBD1. Trimming at V came to 2 bases and at J to 5 bases, leaving 4 bases not matched to a gene. CDR3 length: 14 residues. Germline V gene lookup returns CDR1 MDHEN and CDR2 SYDVKM. CDR3 bases: TGTGCCAGCAGTTTACGGACAGGGTGGTATGGCTACACCTTC. Protein sequence: CASSLRTGWYGYTF.

The chain joins TRBV5-1 to TRBJ1-5, with a tentative D call TRBD1 (6 bases). Trimming cost V 0 bases and J 6 bases, with 10 bases left between them. The CDR3 is 14 amino acids. Germline CDR1 reads SGHRS; CDR2 reads YFSETQ. Here the CDR3 reads CASSLGGGSQPQHF. CDR3 in DNA: TGCGCCAGCAGCTTGGGCGGGGGCAGTCAGCCCCAGCATTTT.

This chain connects TRBV11-2 to TRBJ1-2; TRBD1 matches at 7 bases. Per the germline V gene, CDR1 is SGHAT and CDR2 is FQNNGV. There are 16 residues in the CDR3. J was trimmed by 4 bases and V by 5 bases; bases with no gene match: 13. The CDR3 DNA follows: TGTGCCAGCAGCCCGGGAAACAGGGGATCTACCTATGGCTACACCTTC. The encoded protein is CASSPGNRGSTYGYTF.